Listed here are 13 T cell receptor beta chains from one sample, sequenced in a study of shared clonotypes between healthy human individuals. This table comes from immunoSEQ multiplex PCR, and its TCRdb copy is limited to in-frame clones, with some not included. The sample holds some 2.1 million clones, about 95% seen once. CD45RO-negative CD8 cells positively selected for CCR7 made up the naive population, which excluded terminally differentiated effector memory CD45RA+ cells. Source material: naive CD8+ T cells sorted from blood. Receptors were obtained from a young man in good health.

The chain recombines TRBV30 with TRBJ1-1; the D is unclear. The germline V gene encodes CDR1 GTSNPN and CDR2 SVGIG (reference sequence). The CDR3 has 13 amino acids. V lost 2 bases, J lost 6 bases, and 13 bases lay in between. CDR3 in amino acids: CAWSKWVGAEAFF. As DNA, the CDR3 is TGTGCCTGGAGTAAGTGGGTGGGTGCTGAAGCTTTCTTT.

This sequence joins TRBV7-2 and TRBJ2-1, with TRBD2 identical over 8 bases. J lost 5 bases, V lost 4 bases, and 7 bases had no gene match. The CDR3 sequence is 15 residues long. Germline CDR1 and CDR2: SGHTA and FQGNSA. The CDR3 protein is CASSYDGGVDNEQFF. Here the CDR3 DNA reads TGTGCCAGCAGCTACGACGGGGGGGTCGACAATGAGCAGTTCTTC.

This chain connects TRBV5-6 to TRBJ2-7; D is unclear. The ends were cut back, 8 bases at V and 1 base at J, with 13 bases in the middle. The length of the CDR3 is 13 residues. The germline V gene has CDR1 SGHDT and CDR2 YYEEEE. CDR3 DNA: TGTGCCAGTGAGGATTCCTTTTCCTACGAGCAGTACTTC. As protein: CASEDSFSYEQYF.

The chain links TRBV7-6 to TRBJ2-7; D remains unclear. With 2 bases removed from V and 3 bases from J, the gap between germline ends came to 11 bases. Germline CDR1 is SGHVS and CDR2 is FNYEAQ. The CDR3 contains 14 residues. CDR3 nucleotides: TGTGCCAGCAGCTTAAAGTCTTTGGGCTACGAGCAGTACTTC. This encodes CASSLKSLGYEQYF.

In regard to this clone: Other DNA sequences in this specimen translate into the identical CDR3. The chain carries TRBV4-3 and TRBJ2-5; 9 bases fit TRBD2. Germline assignment: CDR1 LGHNA and CDR2 YSLEER. V lost 1 base to trimming and J lost 3 bases; unmatched junction nucleotides: 0. The CDR3 consists of 14 residues. CDR3 sequence (DNA): TGCGCCAGCAGCCAAGGACTAGCGGAAGAGACCCAGTACTTC. Residues: CASSQGLAEETQYF.

The genes are TRBV5-6 and TRBJ1-6; D remains ambiguous. The V end lost 0 bases, the J end lost 0 bases, and 10 bases lay between the germline ends. Germline lookup yields CDR1 SGHDT and CDR2 YYEEEE. The CDR3 is 17 amino acids. CDR3 amino acids: CASSLAPRGSYNSPLHF. The CDR3 DNA reads TGTGCCAGCAGCTTGGCTCCCCGGGGCTCCTATAATTCACCCCTCCACTTT.

V is TRBV28 and J is TRBJ2-7, with D perhaps TRBD1 (6 bases). CDR3 length: 14 residues. Trimming removed 2 bases from V and 3 bases from J, with 11 bases in between. Germline-derived CDR1 and CDR2 are MDHEN and SYDVKM. The CDR3 here is CASSLQGIYYEQYF. The CDR3 DNA sequence: TGTGCCAGCAGTTTACAGGGGATTTACTACGAGCAGTACTTC.

This clone is a singleton in its sample. This chain connects TRBV4-3 to TRBJ2-7; 9 bases line up with TRBD1. The CDR3 has 17 amino acids. Germline CDR1 is LGHNA and CDR2 is YSLEER. V was pared by 0 bases and J by 4 bases, with 10 bases of the junction left unmatched. The CDR3: CASSQDGRGQGLYEQYF. The DNA for the CDR3 is TGCGCCAGCAGCCAAGATGGCAGGGGACAGGGACTTTACGAGCAGTACTTC.

The chain combines TRBV27 with TRBJ2-1; D gene unclear. The V end lost 3 bases, the J end lost 8 bases, and 14 bases lay between the germline ends. CDR1 is MNHEY and CDR2 is SMNVEV in the germline V gene (reference sequence). CDR3 length: 14 amino acids. The CDR3 spells CASSLSLQLHEQFF. DNA of the CDR3: TGTGCCAGCAGTTTGTCTCTCCAACTCCATGAGCAGTTCTTC.

The chain joins TRBV13 to TRBJ2-7, with TRBD2 identical over 8 bases. The CDR3 consists of 15 residues. The germline gives CDR1 PRHDT, CDR2 FYEKMQ (reference sequence). Unmatched junction bases numbered 10, after V lost 4 bases and J lost 5 bases. CDR3 protein: CASSSGGGVNHEQYF. The CDR3 DNA sequence: TGTGCCAGCAGCTCCGGGGGGGGAGTTAACCACGAGCAGTACTTC.

Remarks on this clone: Other DNA sequences of this sample code for an identical CDR3. The rearrangement uses TRBV27 and TRBJ2-2, with D perhaps matching TRBD1 (6 bases). The CDR3 has 15 residues. The ends were cut back, 2 bases at V and 1 base at J, with 8 bases in the middle. Germline values: CDR1 MNHEY, CDR2 SMNVEV (reference sequence). The chain's CDR3 is CASSLGTLNTGELFF. CDR3 DNA: TGTGCCAGCAGTTTAGGGACATTGAACACCGGGGAGCTGTTTTTT.

The CDR3 sequence: CASSIGRFGYTF. The CDR3, as DNA: TGTGCCAGTAGTATTGGGCGCTTTGGCTACACCTTC. The chain links TRBV19 to TRBJ1-2, with D unresolved. Germline values: CDR1 LNHDA, CDR2 SQIVND (reference sequence). The CDR3 runs 12 residues. V lost 3 bases to trimming and J lost 7 bases, with 9 bases between them.

J is TRBJ2-2 and V is TRBV19; D is possibly TRBD1 (6 bases). Germline V CDR1 and CDR2: LNHDA, SQIVND (reference sequence). CDR3 length equals 14 residues. V lost 7 bases and J lost 3, with 12 bases in between. The CDR3: CASTGRGDTGELFF. Here the CDR3 DNA reads TGTGCCAGTACTGGCAGGGGCGACACCGGGGAGCTGTTTTTT.